This T cell receptor (beta chain) was sequenced during a study of T-cell memory formation after mild COVID-19. TCRdb redid the calling of the 5' RACE reads with MiXCR, one entry per CDR3 protein. The sample consists of roughly 250,000 distinct CDR3 sequences, around 17% of them appearing once. Germline V CDR1 and CDR2: MNHEY, SVGEGT. V was pared by 0 bases and J by 9 bases, with 15 bases between. The CDR3 extends over 14 amino acids. This clonotype has ten or more counts. The material sequenced was PBMCs or a T cell subset sorted from them (not recorded which). The V and J genes are TRBV6-2 or TRBV6-3 and TRBJ2-7; no definite D call. This TCR was recovered from a man between 18 and 35 years old who had mild COVID-19 (a few samples of this study predate the infection). Cell type and time point are not known. In DNA, the CDR3 is TGTGCCAGCAGTTACTCGGATGGGCAACCCGTGCAGTACTTC. This encodes CASSYSDGQPVQYF.